This TCR beta chain is drawn from a study of shared clonotypes between healthy human individuals. Profiling relied on immunoSEQ multiplex PCR, and the TCRdb table lists in-frame clones only, not all of them. The sample has roughly 2.4 million clones; approximately 94% are singletons. This clone was picked up one time. Trimming stripped 5 bases from V and 6 bases from J, with 14 bases between. The CDR3 length is 13 residues. The V gene's germline CDR1 is SGHAT and CDR2 FQNNGV. Input material: naive CD4+ T cells sorted from blood. Subset specified: CD45RA+ positively selected. The chain combines TRBV11-2 with TRBJ2-7, with D unclear. The source of this sequence is a man between 18 and 29 years old in good health. CDR3 amino acids: CASSLQVESEQYF. Here the CDR3 DNA reads TGTGCCAGCAGCCTCCAGGTGGAGAGCGAGCAGTACTTC.